Each of the 14 T cell receptor beta chains below was sequenced from the same sample in a study of T cells after yellow fever vaccination. Each CDR3 protein is one row after TCRdb ran MiXCR on the 5' RACE reads. The table lists 500,000 to 650,000 distinct CDR3 sequences, roughly a sixth of them singletons. Source: PBMCs, taken 5 to 6 days after the first yellow fever vaccination. The receptors here all came from a man younger than 35 who received the YFV17D yellow fever vaccine.

The CDR3: CASSYWRGGLHNEQFF. The CDR3 region has the DNA TGTGCCAGCAGTTACTGGCGGGGGGGTTTACACAATGAGCAGTTCTTC. The chain links TRBV6-2 or TRBV6-3 to TRBJ2-1, with TRBD2 matching over 9 bases. Germline V gene sequence: CDR1 MNHEY, CDR2 SVGEGT. The CDR3 has 16 residues. The ends lost 1 base at V and 5 bases at J; junction bases unmatched: 6.

The V call is TRBV12-3 or TRBV12-4, the J call TRBJ2-1, with a possible D match to TRBD2 (5 bases). Trimming removed 7 bases from V and 5 bases from J, with 15 bases in between. CDR3 length: 14 amino acids. As DNA, the CDR3 is TGTGCCAGCACCGAACTAGGTCCCCACAATGAGCAGTTCTTC. This codes for CASTELGPHNEQFF.

The chain recombines TRBV12-3 or TRBV12-4 with TRBJ2-4; either TRBD1 or TRBD2 may fit D (5 bases each). V was pared by 4 bases and J by 6 bases, with 7 bases between. This CDR3 comprises 12 residues. CDR3 coding DNA: TGTGCCAGCAGTTGGGACGGAAACATTCAGTACTTC. This codes for CASSWDGNIQYF.

The chain links TRBV4-1 to TRBJ2-1; D is possibly TRBD2 (7 bases). CDR3 length equals 18 residues. The germline V gene encodes CDR1 MGHRA and CDR2 YSYEKL. V gave up 10 bases and J gave up 1 base, with 26 bases separating them. The DNA for the CDR3 is TGCGCCACTGGGGGGGCTAGCAATTTTTTCAGGTCCTACAATGAGCAGTTCTTC. Amino acids: CATGGASNFFRSYNEQFF.

The V and J genes are TRBV4-1 and TRBJ2-5; the D is unclear. In germline, CDR1 is MGHRA, CDR2 YSYEKL. V gave up 2 bases and J gave up 0 bases, with 10 bases separating them. The CDR3 covers 15 residues. The CDR3 region is CASSQLFRNQETQYF. CDR3 nucleotide sequence: TGCGCCAGCAGCCAACTGTTTCGAAACCAAGAGACCCAGTACTTC.

This sequence joins TRBV5-6 and TRBJ2-3, with 7 bases that match TRBD2. CDR1 is SGHDT and CDR2 is YYEEEE in the germline V gene. The CDR3 spans 14 residues. Trimming at V came to 3 bases and at J to 4 bases, leaving 5 bases not matched to a gene. CDR3 region: CASSWGRGADTQYF. The CDR3 DNA reads TGTGCCAGCAGCTGGGGCCGGGGGGCAGATACGCAGTATTTT.

This clonotype was detected ten times or more. V is TRBV12-3 or TRBV12-4 and J is TRBJ2-3; 9 bases are a match to TRBD1. This CDR3 is 15 amino acids long. The J segment lost 4 bases and the V segment lost 7 bases, leaving 9 bases of the junction unmatched. The DNA for the CDR3 is TGTGCCAGCACCGCACAGGGGGCTTTAGCAGATACGCAGTATTTT. Residues: CASTAQGALADTQYF.

The J gene is TRBJ1-5, the V gene TRBV20-1; D may be TRBD1 (6 bases). V gave up 1 base and J gave up 4 bases, with 14 bases separating them. This CDR3 is 15 amino acids long. Germline V lookup: CDR1 DFQATT, CDR2 SNEGSKA (reference sequence). The CDR3 sequence is CSARVVRGANQPQHF. The CDR3 DNA reads as TGCAGTGCTAGAGTGGTCCGGGGGGCAAATCAGCCCCAGCATTTT.

This chain connects TRBV24-1 to TRBJ2-5; D might be TRBD2 (6 bases). Germline-derived CDR1 and CDR2 are KGHDR and SFDVKD. The CDR3 spans 14 residues. V lost 3 bases, J lost 5 bases, and 12 bases lay in between. CDR3 coding DNA: TGTGCCACCAGTGATGCGGGACGGGGGGAGACCCAGTACTTC. Its protein product is CATSDAGRGETQYF.

The table lists this clonotype with a few counts. The rearrangement uses TRBV7-9 and TRBJ2-1, with 14 positions matching TRBD2. Germline CDR1 is SEHNR and CDR2 is FQNEAQ (reference sequence). This CDR3 region has 13 residues. V lost 10 bases to trimming and J lost 10 bases; unmatched junction nucleotides: 6. The CDR3: CATGLAGGREQFF. As DNA, the CDR3 is TGTGCCACAGGACTAGCGGGGGGTAGGGAGCAGTTCTTC.

This clonotype was seen only a few times. The V and J genes are TRBV5-4 and TRBJ1-1; TRBD1 matches 10 bases. Germline V gene sequence: CDR1 SGHNT, CDR2 YYREEE (reference sequence). Unmatched junction bases numbered 6, after V lost 2 bases and J lost 8 bases. This CDR3 comprises 14 residues. The CDR3 coding sequence is TGTGCCAGCAGCTTTGACAGGGGGCGCGTCGAAGCTTTCTTT. This gives the protein CASSFDRGRVEAFF.

The gene calls are TRBV4-3 and TRBJ2-3, with no clear D. Trimming left V 1 base short and J 4 bases short, with 6 bases between. Germline-derived CDR1 and CDR2 are LGHNA and YSLEER. The CDR3 consists of 13 residues. This CDR3 reads CASSQVIPDTQYF. In DNA form, the CDR3 reads TGCGCCAGCAGCCAAGTGATCCCAGATACGCAGTATTTT.

J is TRBJ1-5 and V is TRBV2; D perhaps matches TRBD1 (5 bases). Germline V gives CDR1 SNHLY, CDR2 FYNNEI. The CDR3 spans 12 residues. Trimming took off 5 bases at V and 6 bases at J, with 8 bases between the two ends. The CDR3 DNA follows: TGTGCCAGCAGTACAGACAGTCAGCCCCAGCATTTT. It yields the protein CASSTDSQPQHF. Based on the CDR3 plus reference TRBV2 and TRBJ1-5, the full variable domain is EPEVTQTPSHQVTQMGQEVILRCVPISNHLYFYWYRQILGQKVEFLVSFYNNEISEKSEIFDDQFSVERPDGSNFTLKIRSTKLEDSAMYFCASSTDSQPQHFGDGTRLSIL.

The genes are TRBV4-1 and TRBJ2-1; D is possibly TRBD1 or TRBD2 (5 bases each). CDR3 length: 15 amino acids. Germline loops: CDR1 MGHRA, CDR2 YSYEKL. Trimming removed 5 bases at V and 2 bases at J, with 13 bases between. CDR3 sequence: CASSFLPGPYNEQFF. The CDR3 nucleotides are TGCGCCAGCAGCTTCCTTCCGGGGCCCTACAATGAGCAGTTCTTC.